Listed below are T cell receptor beta chains from one sample, sequenced in a study of T cell repertoires in cytomegalovirus infection. TCRdb reprocessed the reads via MiXCR and lists one record per CDR3 protein. This table has 600,000 to 700,000 distinct CDR3 sequences, 30% to 35% appearing once. These receptors have no identified antigens. This specimen consisted of cultured PBMCs, obtained from culture after CMV antigen stimulation. Source of these receptors: a human donor in good health (CMV status not recorded). Some clones in this sample may be carry-over from other donors' samples. The conserved cysteine and the conserved F or W are not part of the CDR3 here. The order of the fields is J gene, clone size, V gene, CDR3 protein. Size values are once, few and many counts, or a class for expanded clones, and some rows have none.

J: TRBJ1-1
size: .
V: TRBV7-6
CDR3: ASSLARQPFKNTEAF

J: TRBJ2-3
size: many
V: TRBV7-9
CDR3: ASSLGTSGSSGDTQY

J: TRBJ1-4
size: few
V: TRBV4-1
CDR3: ASSLTGPNEKLF

J: TRBJ2-7
size: .
V: TRBV5-8
CDR3: ASSLAGQY

J: TRBJ2-1
size: .
V: TRBV12-3/TRBV12-4
CDR3: ASSLAEVVEQF

J: TRBJ2-7
size: few
V: TRBV4-3
CDR3: ASSQASGKTYEQY

J: TRBJ2-5
size: few
V: TRBV12-3/TRBV12-4
CDR3: ASSKGTAQETQY

J: TRBJ1-6
size: .
V: TRBV12-5
CDR3: ASAEEIVSRNSPLH

J: TRBJ2-3
size: .
V: TRBV6-2/TRBV6-3
CDR3: ASSYQRRDTQY

J: TRBJ1-5
size: few
V: TRBV19
CDR3: ATGQPQH

J: TRBJ2-7
size: .
V: TRBV27
CDR3: ASRPRGAVQY